The rows below give T cell receptor beta chains drawn from one sample of a study of brain T cells in children with intractable seizures. The method was immunoSEQ multiplex PCR; TCRdb's version includes in-frame clones alone and lacks a portion of them. The sample consists of a few hundred thousand clones, over 90% of them appearing once. Sequenced here: peripheral blood, sampled less than 6 months after surgery. The source of these receptors is a boy less than two years old with tuberous sclerosis and intractable seizures. Both conserved end residues are part of each CDR3. D genes are given only for firm matches. The size entry is marked missing in some rows and otherwise reads once, few, many or a size class.

v_call	clone_size	j_call	d_call	cdr3_aa	cdr3_nt
TRBV29-1	-	TRBJ1-1	-	CSVWTIQISEAFF	TGCAGCGTTTGGACCATACAGATCTCTGAAGCTTTCTTT
TRBV18	-	TRBJ1-2	TRBD1	CASSEQGDGYTF	TGTGCCAGCTCCGAGCAGGGGGATGGCTACACCTTC
TRBV30	-	TRBJ1-6	TRBD1	CAWGTVSPLHF	TGTGCCTGGGGGACAGTGTCACCCCTCCACTTT
TRBV4-2	-	TRBJ2-7	-	CASSQDFITITSYEQYF	TGTGCCAGCAGCCAAGATTTTATAACTATAACCTCCTACGAGCAGTACTTC
TRBV2	-	TRBJ1-1	-	CASRTGGHDTEAFF	TGTGCCAGCAGGACTGGGGGGCACGACACTGAAGCTTTCTTT
TRBV5-4	-	TRBJ2-7	TRBD1	CASSRDRVPYEQYF	TGTGCCAGCAGCCGCGACAGGGTGCCATACGAGCAGTACTTC
TRBV5-1	-	TRBJ1-2	TRBD1	CASSLGGQGTYGYTF	TGCGCCAGCAGCTTGGGGGGACAGGGAACTTATGGCTACACCTTC
TRBV7-8	-	TRBJ2-7	TRBD2	CASSSQNGGEQYF	TGTGCCAGCAGCTCACAAAACGGGGGGGAGCAGTACTTC
TRBV27	few	TRBJ1-1	-	CASSLIGAMNTEAFF	TGTGCCAGCAGTTTGATCGGAGCCATGAACACTGAAGCTTTCTTT
TRBV7-9	-	TRBJ1-5	-	CASSPLNQPQHF	TGTGCCAGCAGCCCACTCAATCAGCCCCAGCATTTT
TRBV30	-	TRBJ1-6	-	CARGGAASPLHF	TGTGCCCGGGGGGGGGCTGCGTCACCCCTCCACTTT
TRBV6-1	-	TRBJ2-7	-	CASSEQGGHEQYF	TGTGCCAGCAGTGAACAGGGGGGCCACGAGCAGTACTTC
TRBV5-1	once	TRBJ2-5	TRBD1	CASSPGTAEETQYF	TGCGCCAGCAGCCCCGGGACAGCCGAAGAGACCCAGTACTTC
TRBV5-6	-	TRBJ2-7	-	CASSLEGMVYEQYF	TGTGCCAGCAGCTTGGAAGGGATGGTGTACGAGCAGTACTTC
TRBV5-4	-	TRBJ1-1	TRBD1	CASSERQGIITEAFF	TGTGCCAGCAGCGAACGACAGGGGATTATCACTGAAGCTTTCTTT
TRBV3-1/TRBV3-2	once	TRBJ2-7	-	CASSQQGFQTYEQYF	TGTGCCAGCAGCCAGCAGGGGTTTCAAACCTACGAGCAGTACTTC
TRBV3-1/TRBV3-2	once	TRBJ1-1	-	CASGKNTEAFF	TGTGCCAGCGGCAAGAACACTGAAGCTTTCTTT
TRBV5-4	-	TRBJ1-2	-	CASSAWTAREYTF	TGTGCCAGCAGCGCTTGGACCGCGAGGGAGTACACCTTC
TRBV5-1	once	TRBJ2-1	TRBD2	CASSLGSSGGSIEQFF	TGCGCCAGCAGCTTGGGGTCTAGCGGGGGATCAATTGAGCAGTTCTTC
TRBV2	once	TRBJ2-6	-	CASRGGSGANVLTF	TGTGCCAGCAGGGGGGGCTCTGGGGCCAACGTCCTGACTTTC